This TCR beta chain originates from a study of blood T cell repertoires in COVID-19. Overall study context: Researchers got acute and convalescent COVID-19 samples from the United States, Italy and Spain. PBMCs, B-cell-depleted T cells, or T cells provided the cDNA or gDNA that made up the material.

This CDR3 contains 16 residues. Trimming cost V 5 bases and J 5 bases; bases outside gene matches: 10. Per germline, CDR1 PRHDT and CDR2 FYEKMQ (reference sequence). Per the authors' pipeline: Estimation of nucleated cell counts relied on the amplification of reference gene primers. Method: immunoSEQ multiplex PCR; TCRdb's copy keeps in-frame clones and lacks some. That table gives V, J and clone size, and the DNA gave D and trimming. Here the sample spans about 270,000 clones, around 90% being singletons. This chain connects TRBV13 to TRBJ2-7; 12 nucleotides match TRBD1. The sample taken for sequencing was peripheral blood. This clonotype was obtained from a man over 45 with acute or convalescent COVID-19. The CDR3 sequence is CASSPRGTGGAHEQYF. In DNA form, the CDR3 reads TGTGCCAGCAGCCCAAGAGGGACAGGGGGCGCCCACGAGCAGTACTTC.